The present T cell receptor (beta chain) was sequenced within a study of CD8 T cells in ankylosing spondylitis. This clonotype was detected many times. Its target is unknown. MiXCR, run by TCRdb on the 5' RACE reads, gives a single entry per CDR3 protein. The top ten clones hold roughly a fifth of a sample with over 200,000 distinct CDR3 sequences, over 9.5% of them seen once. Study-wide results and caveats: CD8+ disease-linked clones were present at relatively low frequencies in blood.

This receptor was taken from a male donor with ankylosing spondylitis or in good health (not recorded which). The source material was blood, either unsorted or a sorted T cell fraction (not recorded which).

In DNA, the CDR3 is TGCGCCAGCAGCTTGGGGGGAGCTGGAAACACCATATATTTT. Protein: CASSLGGAGNTIYF. The chain joins TRBV5-1 to TRBJ1-3; D not resolved. The germline CDR1 and CDR2 sequences are SGHRS and YFSETQ. CDR3 length: 14 residues. Trimming took 0 bases from V and 2 from J, leaving 6 bases between them.